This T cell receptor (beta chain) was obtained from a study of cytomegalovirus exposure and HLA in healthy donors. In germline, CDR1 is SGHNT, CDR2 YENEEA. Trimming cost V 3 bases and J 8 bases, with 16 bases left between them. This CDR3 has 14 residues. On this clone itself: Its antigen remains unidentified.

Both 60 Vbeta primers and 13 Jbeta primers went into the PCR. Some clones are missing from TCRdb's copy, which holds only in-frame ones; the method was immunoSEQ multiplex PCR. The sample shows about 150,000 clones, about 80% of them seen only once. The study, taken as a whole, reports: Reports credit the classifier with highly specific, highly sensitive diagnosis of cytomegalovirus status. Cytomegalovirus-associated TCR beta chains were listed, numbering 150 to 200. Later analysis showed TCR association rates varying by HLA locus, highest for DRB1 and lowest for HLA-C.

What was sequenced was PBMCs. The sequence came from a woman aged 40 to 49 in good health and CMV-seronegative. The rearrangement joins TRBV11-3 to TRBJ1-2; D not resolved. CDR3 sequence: CASSLEPGVRGYTF. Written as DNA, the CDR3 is TGTGCCAGCAGCTTGGAGCCTGGAGTGCGGGGCTACACCTTC.